A selection of T cell receptor beta chains follows, all from one sample in a study of shared clonotypes between healthy human individuals. TCRdb's table, derived via immunoSEQ multiplex PCR, lists solely in-frame clones and lacks some. The sample contains a few million clones, 95% of which appear only once. Input material: naive CD4+ T cells sorted from blood. These receptors were collected from a man aged 18 to 29 in good health. Each CDR3 is given with its conserved first and last residue. Fields, in order: D gene, V gene, clone size, J gene, CDR3 DNA, CDR3 protein. The D gene is left open where the match is weak. Size is omitted from some rows. Given values are once, few, many or a class for expanded clones.

d_gene: TRBD1; v_gene: TRBV7-9; abundance: NA; j_gene: TRBJ2-7; CDR3nt: TGTGCCAGCAGGACACAGGGGTCCTACGAGCAGTACTTC; CDR3aa: CASRTQGSYEQYF
d_gene: TRBD2; v_gene: TRBV7-8; abundance: NA; j_gene: TRBJ2-1; CDR3nt: TGTGCCAGCAGGACTAGCGGGGTCAATGAGCAGTTCTTC; CDR3aa: CASRTSGVNEQFF
d_gene: NA; v_gene: TRBV2; abundance: NA; j_gene: TRBJ2-3; CDR3nt: TGTGCCAGCAGTGTCGCTAATACGCAGTATTTT; CDR3aa: CASSVANTQYF
d_gene: NA; v_gene: TRBV25-1; abundance: once; j_gene: TRBJ1-2; CDR3nt: TGTGCCAGCAGTGAATCGCAGACGGGTATCTATGGCTACACCTTC; CDR3aa: CASSESQTGIYGYTF
d_gene: TRBD1; v_gene: TRBV30; abundance: NA; j_gene: TRBJ1-6; CDR3nt: TGTGCCTGGAGTGTAGGGACAGGGGGATCACCCCTCCACTTT; CDR3aa: CAWSVGTGGSPLHF
d_gene: TRBD2; v_gene: TRBV2; abundance: once; j_gene: TRBJ2-1; CDR3nt: TGTGCCAGCAGAATGCGCGGGGGGGAGTACAATGAGCAGTTCTTC; CDR3aa: CASRMRGGEYNEQFF
d_gene: TRBD2; v_gene: TRBV7-2; abundance: NA; j_gene: TRBJ2-5; CDR3nt: TGTGCCAGCAGCTCCCTAGCGGGAGTAAGGGAGACCCAGTACTTC; CDR3aa: CASSSLAGVRETQYF
d_gene: NA; v_gene: TRBV4-2; abundance: NA; j_gene: TRBJ1-1; CDR3nt: TGTGCCAGCAGCCAAGACAGGGGGAACACTGAAGCTTTCTTT; CDR3aa: CASSQDRGNTEAFF
d_gene: NA; v_gene: TRBV18; abundance: NA; j_gene: TRBJ2-6; CDR3nt: TGTGCCAGCTCACCATCGGGGTCTGGGGCCAACGTCCTGACTTTC; CDR3aa: CASSPSGSGANVLTF
d_gene: TRBD2; v_gene: TRBV5-1; abundance: NA; j_gene: TRBJ2-3; CDR3nt: TGCGCCAGCGGACTAGCGGGGGTCACAGATACGCAGTATTTT; CDR3aa: CASGLAGVTDTQYF
d_gene: TRBD2; v_gene: TRBV7-6; abundance: NA; j_gene: TRBJ2-1; CDR3nt: TGTGCCAGCAGCTTGCCCACGGGGGGGGCGAGAGAGCAGTTCTTC; CDR3aa: CASSLPTGGAREQFF
d_gene: NA; v_gene: TRBV10-3; abundance: NA; j_gene: TRBJ2-3; CDR3nt: TGTGCCATCAGGCCGGGACCCACAGATACGCAGTATTTT; CDR3aa: CAIRPGPTDTQYF
d_gene: NA; v_gene: TRBV10-2; abundance: NA; j_gene: TRBJ2-3; CDR3nt: TGCGCCAGCATTGGGAGGGATACGCAGTATTTT; CDR3aa: CASIGRDTQYF
d_gene: NA; v_gene: TRBV11-2; abundance: NA; j_gene: TRBJ1-2; CDR3nt: TGTGCCAGCAGCCCAGGAGTTAACTATGGCTACACCTTC; CDR3aa: CASSPGVNYGYTF
d_gene: TRBD2; v_gene: TRBV7-2; abundance: NA; j_gene: TRBJ2-5; CDR3nt: TGTGCCAGCAGCAAAACAGGAACGGGGGGAGAGACCCAGTACTTC; CDR3aa: CASSKTGTGGETQYF
d_gene: NA; v_gene: TRBV28; abundance: NA; j_gene: TRBJ2-2; CDR3nt: TGTGCCAGCAGTTTAATCGGCGGGGAGCTGTTTTTT; CDR3aa: CASSLIGGELFF
d_gene: NA; v_gene: TRBV30; abundance: once; j_gene: TRBJ2-3; CDR3nt: TGTGCCTGGTCGGGGAACACAGATACGCAGTATTTT; CDR3aa: CAWSGNTDTQYF
d_gene: NA; v_gene: TRBV29-1; abundance: once; j_gene: TRBJ2-2; CDR3nt: TGCAGCGGGACTTCCGGATTCACCGGGGAGCTGTTTTTT; CDR3aa: CSGTSGFTGELFF
d_gene: TRBD1; v_gene: TRBV6-6; abundance: NA; j_gene: TRBJ2-7; CDR3nt: TGTGCCAGCACCCCGGGACAGGGCTCCTACGAGCAGTACTTC; CDR3aa: CASTPGQGSYEQYF
d_gene: NA; v_gene: TRBV15; abundance: NA; j_gene: TRBJ1-3; CDR3nt: TGTGCCGTGAGGGAGGTCGGAAACACCATATATTTT; CDR3aa: CAVREVGNTIYF
d_gene: NA; v_gene: TRBV21-1; abundance: NA; j_gene: TRBJ2-7; CDR3nt: TGTGCCAGCGGGGCTGAGACTAGCGGGGAGCCATACGAGCAGTACTTC; CDR3aa: CASGAETSGEPYEQYF
d_gene: NA; v_gene: TRBV4-1; abundance: NA; j_gene: TRBJ2-1; CDR3nt: TGCGCCAGCAGCCAAGATTTAGTAGCAGCGTACAATGAGCAGTTCTTC; CDR3aa: CASSQDLVAAYNEQFF
d_gene: NA; v_gene: TRBV2; abundance: NA; j_gene: TRBJ2-3; CDR3nt: TGTGCCAGCAGTGAAATGTCCCCAGGGAGAGATACGCAGTATTTT; CDR3aa: CASSEMSPGRDTQYF
d_gene: TRBD2; v_gene: TRBV10-1; abundance: NA; j_gene: TRBJ2-1; CDR3nt: TGCGCCAGCAGTGGGACGGGAGGGGTCAATGAGCAGTTCTTC; CDR3aa: CASSGTGGVNEQFF
d_gene: NA; v_gene: TRBV14; abundance: NA; j_gene: TRBJ2-7; CDR3nt: TGTGCCAGCAGCCAAGAGGGTGGGAGGAAGTACTTC; CDR3aa: CASSQEGGRKYF
d_gene: TRBD2; v_gene: TRBV13; abundance: NA; j_gene: TRBJ2-5; CDR3nt: TGTGCCAGCAGCGCAGGAGGGAGGGCACGGGAGACCCAGTACTTC; CDR3aa: CASSAGGRARETQYF
d_gene: NA; v_gene: TRBV5-1; abundance: NA; j_gene: TRBJ2-7; CDR3nt: TGCGCCAGCAGCTTGGCAACAGTTTCCTACGAGCAGTACTTC; CDR3aa: CASSLATVSYEQYF
d_gene: NA; v_gene: TRBV28; abundance: NA; j_gene: TRBJ2-7; CDR3nt: TGTGCCAGCAGTTTAGCCTACGAGCAGTACTTC; CDR3aa: CASSLAYEQYF
d_gene: TRBD1; v_gene: TRBV20-1; abundance: NA; j_gene: TRBJ2-7; CDR3nt: TGCAGTGCTCCTCTAGGGACAGGGACGTACTTC; CDR3aa: CSAPLGTGTYF
d_gene: TRBD1; v_gene: TRBV30; abundance: NA; j_gene: TRBJ2-7; CDR3nt: TGTGCCTGTCAAAGGAACAGGGGTAGCGAGCAGTACTTC; CDR3aa: CACQRNRGSEQYF
d_gene: NA; v_gene: TRBV10-3; abundance: NA; j_gene: TRBJ2-1; CDR3nt: TGTGCCATCAGAGAGGGCCGGGCAGATGAGCAGTTCTTC; CDR3aa: CAIREGRADEQFF
d_gene: NA; v_gene: TRBV20-1; abundance: NA; j_gene: TRBJ2-3; CDR3nt: TGCAGTGCCCTAGCGACAGATACGCAGTATTTT; CDR3aa: CSALATDTQYF
d_gene: NA; v_gene: TRBV4-3; abundance: NA; j_gene: TRBJ2-7; CDR3nt: TGCGCCAGCAGCCAAGATCTCTCCGGAGCCCCCTACGAGCAGTACTTC; CDR3aa: CASSQDLSGAPYEQYF
d_gene: TRBD1; v_gene: TRBV2; abundance: NA; j_gene: TRBJ1-6; CDR3nt: TGTGCCAGCAGTGAGCGGCAGGGGGCCCCGCGGTCCTATAATTCACCCCTCCACTTT; CDR3aa: CASSERQGAPRSYNSPLHF